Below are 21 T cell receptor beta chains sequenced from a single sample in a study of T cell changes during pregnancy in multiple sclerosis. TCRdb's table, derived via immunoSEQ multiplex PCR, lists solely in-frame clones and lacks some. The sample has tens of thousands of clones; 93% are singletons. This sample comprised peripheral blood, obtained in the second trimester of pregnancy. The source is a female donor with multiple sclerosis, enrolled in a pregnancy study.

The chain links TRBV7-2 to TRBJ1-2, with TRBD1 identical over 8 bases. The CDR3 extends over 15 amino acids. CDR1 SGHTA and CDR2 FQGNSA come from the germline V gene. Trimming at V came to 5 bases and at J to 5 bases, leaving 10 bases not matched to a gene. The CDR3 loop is CASSVGQGANYGYTF. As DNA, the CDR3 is TGTGCCAGCAGCGTAGGACAGGGAGCAAATTATGGCTACACCTTC.

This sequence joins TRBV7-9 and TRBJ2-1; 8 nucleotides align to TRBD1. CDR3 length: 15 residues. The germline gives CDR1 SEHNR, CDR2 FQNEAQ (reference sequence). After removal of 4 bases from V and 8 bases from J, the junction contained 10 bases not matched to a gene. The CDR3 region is CASSYGQGRVYEQFF. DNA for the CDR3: TGTGCCAGCAGCTACGGACAGGGAAGGGTTTATGAGCAGTTCTTC.

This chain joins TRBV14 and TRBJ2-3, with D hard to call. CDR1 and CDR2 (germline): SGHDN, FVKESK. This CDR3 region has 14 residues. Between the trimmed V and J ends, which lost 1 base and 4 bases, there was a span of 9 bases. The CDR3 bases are TGTGCCAGCAGCCAAGTTAGCCTCCCAGATACGCAGTATTTT. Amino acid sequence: CASSQVSLPDTQYF.

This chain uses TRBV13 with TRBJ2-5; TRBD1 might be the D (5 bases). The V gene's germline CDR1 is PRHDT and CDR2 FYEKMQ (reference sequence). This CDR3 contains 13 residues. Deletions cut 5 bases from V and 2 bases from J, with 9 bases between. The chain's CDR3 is CASSTRAQETQYF. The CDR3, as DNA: TGTGCCAGCAGCACCAGGGCACAAGAGACCCAGTACTTC.

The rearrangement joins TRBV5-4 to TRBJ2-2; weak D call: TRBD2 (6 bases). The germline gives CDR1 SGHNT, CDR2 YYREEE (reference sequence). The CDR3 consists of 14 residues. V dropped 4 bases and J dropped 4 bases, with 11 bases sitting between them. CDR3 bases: TGTGCCAGCAGCCACGGGGGTGGCACCGGGGAGCTGTTTTTT. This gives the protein CASSHGGGTGELFF. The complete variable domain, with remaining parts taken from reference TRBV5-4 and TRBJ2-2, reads ETGVTQSPTHLIKTRGQQVTLRCSSQSGHNTVSWYQQALGQGPQFIFQYYREEENGRGNFPPRFSGLQFPNYSSELNVNALELDDSALYLCASSHGGGTGELFFGEGSRLTVL.

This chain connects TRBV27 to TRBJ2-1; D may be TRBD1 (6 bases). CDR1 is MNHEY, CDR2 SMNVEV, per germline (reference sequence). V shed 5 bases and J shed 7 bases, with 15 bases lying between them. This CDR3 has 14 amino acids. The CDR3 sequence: CASSPPGGLNEQFF. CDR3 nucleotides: TGTGCCAGCAGTCCCCCTGGGGGCTTGAATGAGCAGTTCTTC.

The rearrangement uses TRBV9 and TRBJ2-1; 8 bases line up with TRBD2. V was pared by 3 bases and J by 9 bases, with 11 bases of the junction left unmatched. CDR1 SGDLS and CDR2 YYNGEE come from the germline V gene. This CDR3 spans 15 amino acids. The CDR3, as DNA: TGTGCCAGCAGCGCCGGGACACGGGAGGGAGGTGAGCAGTTCTTC. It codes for CASSAGTREGGEQFF.

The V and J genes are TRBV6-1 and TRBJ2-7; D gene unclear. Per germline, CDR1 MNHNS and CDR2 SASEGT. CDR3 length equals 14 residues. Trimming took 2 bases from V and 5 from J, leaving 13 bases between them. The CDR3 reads CASSENEEIHEQYF. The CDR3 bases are TGTGCCAGCAGTGAAAATGAGGAAATCCACGAGCAGTACTTC.

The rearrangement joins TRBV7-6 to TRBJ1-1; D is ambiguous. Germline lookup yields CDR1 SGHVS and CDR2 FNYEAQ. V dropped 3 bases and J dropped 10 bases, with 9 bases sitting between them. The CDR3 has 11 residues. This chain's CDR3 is CASSFNGVAFF. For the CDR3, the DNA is TGTGCCAGCAGCTTTAACGGGGTAGCTTTCTTT.

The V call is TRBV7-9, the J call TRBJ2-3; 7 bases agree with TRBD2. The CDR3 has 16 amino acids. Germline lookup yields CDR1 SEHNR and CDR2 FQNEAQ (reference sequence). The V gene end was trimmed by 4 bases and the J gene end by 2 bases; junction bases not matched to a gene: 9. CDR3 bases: TGTGCCAGCAGCTCAAGGACTAGTCCAAACACAGATACGCAGTATTTT. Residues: CASSSRTSPNTDTQYF.

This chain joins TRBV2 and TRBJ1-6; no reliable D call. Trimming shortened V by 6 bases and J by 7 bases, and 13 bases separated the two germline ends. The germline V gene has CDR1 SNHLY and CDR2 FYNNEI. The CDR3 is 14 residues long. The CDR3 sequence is CASSPLSGNSPLHF. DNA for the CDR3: TGTGCCAGCAGCCCTTTATCGGGGAATTCACCCCTCCACTTT.

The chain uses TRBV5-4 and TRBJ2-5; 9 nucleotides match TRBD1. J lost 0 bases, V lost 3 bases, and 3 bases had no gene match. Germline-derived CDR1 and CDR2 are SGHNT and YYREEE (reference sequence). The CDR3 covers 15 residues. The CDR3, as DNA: TGTGCCAGCAGCTGGGGGACAGGGTACCAAGAGACCCAGTACTTC. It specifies CASSWGTGYQETQYF.

The CDR3 protein is CASSSWTSGKDDEQFF. CDR3 nucleotide sequence: TGTGCCAGCAGCTCCTGGACTAGCGGGAAAGACGATGAGCAGTTCTTC. This rearrangement joins TRBV11-3 to TRBJ2-1; TRBD2 matches at 12 bases. V shed 4 bases and J 8 bases; nucleotides not matched to a gene: 9. The germline V gene encodes CDR1 SGHNT and CDR2 YENEEA. The CDR3 has 16 amino acids.

The CDR3, as DNA: TGTGCCAGCAGTTACCCGGGTAAGTTCCATCAGCCCCAGCATTTT. It encodes CASSYPGKFHQPQHF. The chain uses TRBV6-5 and TRBJ1-5; no clear D. This CDR3 has 15 amino acids. CDR1 and CDR2 from the germline V gene are MNHEY and SVGAGI. Trimming took off 2 bases at V and 5 bases at J, with 13 bases between the two ends.

The CDR3: CASSVLQGAGELFF. CDR3 nucleotides: TGTGCCAGCAGCGTACTACAGGGGGCCGGGGAGCTGTTTTTT. The V gene is TRBV9, the J gene TRBJ2-2; 8 positions agree with TRBD1. J lost 6 bases, V lost 1 base, and 2 bases had no gene match. The CDR3 loop spans 14 amino acids. Germline CDR1 and CDR2: SGDLS and YYNGEE.

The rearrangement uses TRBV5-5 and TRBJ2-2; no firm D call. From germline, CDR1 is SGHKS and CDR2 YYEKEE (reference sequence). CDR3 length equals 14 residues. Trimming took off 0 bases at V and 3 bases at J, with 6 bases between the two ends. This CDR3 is CASSLELYTGELFF. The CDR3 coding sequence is TGTGCCAGCAGCTTGGAGCTTTACACCGGGGAGCTGTTTTTT.

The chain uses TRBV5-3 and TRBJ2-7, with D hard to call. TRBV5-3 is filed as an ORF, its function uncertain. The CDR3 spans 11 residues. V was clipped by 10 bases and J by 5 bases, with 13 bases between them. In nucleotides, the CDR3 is TGTGCCCCCGAGGTTCTCCACGAGCAGTACTTC. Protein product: CAPEVLHEQYF.

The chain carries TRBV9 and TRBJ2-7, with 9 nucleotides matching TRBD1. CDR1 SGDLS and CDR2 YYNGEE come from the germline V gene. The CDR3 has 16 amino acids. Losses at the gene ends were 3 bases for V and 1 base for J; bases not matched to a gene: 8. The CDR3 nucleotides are TGTGCCAGCAGCGGCCCGGGGACAGGGTCTTCCTACGAGCAGTACTTC. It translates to CASSGPGTGSSYEQYF.

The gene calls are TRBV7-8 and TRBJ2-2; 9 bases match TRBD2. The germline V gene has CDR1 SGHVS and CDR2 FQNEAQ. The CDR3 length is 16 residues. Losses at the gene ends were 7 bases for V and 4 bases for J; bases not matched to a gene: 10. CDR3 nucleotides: TGTGCCAGCATCGGCAGGTCTAGCGGGGCCACCGGGGAGCTGTTTTTT. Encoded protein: CASIGRSSGATGELFF.

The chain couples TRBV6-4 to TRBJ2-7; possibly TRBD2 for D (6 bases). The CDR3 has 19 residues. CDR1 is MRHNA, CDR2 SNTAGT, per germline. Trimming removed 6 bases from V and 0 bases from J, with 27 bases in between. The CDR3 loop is CASSNARDSAFPSSYEQYF. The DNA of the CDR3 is TGTGCCAGCAGCAACGCTAGGGACTCAGCATTCCCTAGCTCCTACGAGCAGTACTTC.

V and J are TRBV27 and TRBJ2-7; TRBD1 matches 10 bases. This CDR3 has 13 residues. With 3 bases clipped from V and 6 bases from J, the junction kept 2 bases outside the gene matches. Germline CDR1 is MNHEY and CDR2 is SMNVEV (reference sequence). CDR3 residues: CASSFGTGVEQYF. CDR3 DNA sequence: TGTGCCAGCAGTTTCGGGACAGGGGTCGAGCAGTACTTC.